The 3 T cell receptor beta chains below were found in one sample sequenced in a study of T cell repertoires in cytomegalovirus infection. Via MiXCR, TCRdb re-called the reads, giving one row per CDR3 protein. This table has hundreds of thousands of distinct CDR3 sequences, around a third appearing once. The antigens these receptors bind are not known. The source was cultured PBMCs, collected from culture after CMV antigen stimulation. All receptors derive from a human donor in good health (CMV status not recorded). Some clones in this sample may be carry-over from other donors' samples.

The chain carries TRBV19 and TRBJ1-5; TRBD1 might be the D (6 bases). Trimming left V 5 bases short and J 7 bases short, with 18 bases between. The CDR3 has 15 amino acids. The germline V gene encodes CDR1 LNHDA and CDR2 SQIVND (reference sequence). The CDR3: CASSPGHAVGQPQHF. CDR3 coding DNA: TGTGCCAGTAGTCCGGGACACGCGGTTGGGCAGCCCCAGCATTTT.

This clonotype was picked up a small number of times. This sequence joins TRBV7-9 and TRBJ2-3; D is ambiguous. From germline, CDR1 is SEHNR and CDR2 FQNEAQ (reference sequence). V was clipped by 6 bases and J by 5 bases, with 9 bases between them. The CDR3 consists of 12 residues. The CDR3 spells CASRGFGDTQYF. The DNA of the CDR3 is TGTGCCAGCAGGGGTTTCGGAGATACGCAGTATTTT. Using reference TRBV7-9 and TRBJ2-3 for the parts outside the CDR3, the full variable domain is DTGVSQNPRHKITKRGQNVTFRCDPISEHNRLYWYRQTLGQGPEFLTYFQNEAQLEKSRLLSDRFSAERPKGSFSTLEIQRTEQGDSAMYLCASRGFGDTQYFGPGTRLTVL.

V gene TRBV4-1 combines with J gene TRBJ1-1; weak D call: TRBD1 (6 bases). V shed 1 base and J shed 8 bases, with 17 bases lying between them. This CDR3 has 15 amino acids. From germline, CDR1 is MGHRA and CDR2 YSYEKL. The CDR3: CASSQGEVAGTEAFF. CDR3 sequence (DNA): TGCGCCAGCAGCCAAGGGGAAGTAGCTGGGACAGAAGCTTTCTTT.